Detailed here is one T cell receptor beta chain. Its antigen is unknown. This sample is part of a study of cytomegalovirus exposure and HLA in healthy donors. Findings and caveats of the study: When presence/absence was analysed, sequencing depth was taken to be roughly uniform across donors. Most CMV-associated TCR beta chains appeared HLA-restricted in a later analysis.

Primers: 60 Vbeta forward and 13 Jbeta reverse. The authors' processing: About 11 million of 80 million to 85 million unique TCR beta chains were shared, per a later count. Here immunoSEQ multiplex PCR was the method, and the copy in TCRdb shows in-frame clones only, minus some. The D gene and trimming were derived from the DNA, and the V and J assignments and clone size from that table. The sample shows 130,000 or so clones, roughly 75% of them seen only once. Sequenced sample: PBMCs. This TCR derives from a man aged 35 to 55 in good health and CMV-seronegative.

The CDR3, as DNA: TGTGCCAGCAGTACGCCGAAAACACTAGCGGGGGGGTCCAATGAGCAGTTCTTC. This encodes CASSTPKTLAGGSNEQFF. The chain carries TRBV27 and TRBJ2-1; TRBD2 matches 13 bases. V was clipped by 5 bases and J by 6 bases; unmatched bases: 13. Germline values: CDR1 MNHEY, CDR2 SMNVEV (reference sequence). The CDR3 extends over 18 amino acids.